The sample holds a few counts of the clone carrying this TCR beta chain. This specimen comes from a study of identical twins. Germline assignment: CDR1 SNHLY and CDR2 FYNNEI. V shed 8 bases and J shed 0 bases, with 13 bases lying between them. The CDR3 length is 15 residues. From the 5' RACE reads, TCRdb called clonotypes with MiXCR, one entry per CDR3 protein. The repertoire holds fewer than 900,000 distinct CDR3 sequences, with around 21% as singletons. A further study also used this sample, focusing on T cells expressing NK-cell markers.

Sample: PBMCs. The sequence derives from a woman younger than 30 in good health. The V call is TRBV2, the J call TRBJ2-2; no clear D gene. This chain's CDR3 is CASVVRAANTGELFF. The CDR3 bases are TGTGCCAGCGTTGTCAGAGCCGCGAACACCGGGGAGCTGTTTTTT.